The 8 T cell receptor beta chains below were found in one sample sequenced in a study of cytomegalovirus exposure and HLA in healthy donors. The PCR ran on 60 Vbeta and 13 Jbeta primers. TCRdb keeps only in-frame clones here, not all; method: immunoSEQ multiplex PCR. Altogether some 140,000 clones are present, around 72% being singletons, with the ten largest covering 1.3%. Sequenced material: PBMCs. Source of these receptors: a woman between 35 and 50 years old in good health and CMV-seronegative.

The CDR3 protein is CASSLAVGEKLFF. In DNA, the CDR3 is TGCGCCAGCAGCTTGGCCGTCGGGGAAAAACTGTTTTTT. The rearrangement uses TRBV5-1 and TRBJ1-4; D is ambiguous. Trimming took off 0 bases at V and 8 bases at J, with 8 bases between the two ends. This CDR3 is built from 13 residues. In germline, CDR1 is SGHRS, CDR2 YFSETQ. Full variable domain (remainder filled in from reference TRBV5-1 and TRBJ1-4): KAGVTQTPRYLIKTRGQQVTLSCSPISGHRSVSWYQQTPGQGLQFLFEYFSETQRNKGNFPGRFSGRQFSNSRSEMNVSTLELGDSALYLCASSLAVGEKLFFGSGTQLSVL.

This chain connects TRBV28 to TRBJ2-3; D unclear. V lost 3 bases to trimming and J lost 2 bases, with 9 bases between them. This CDR3 contains 14 residues. The V gene's germline CDR1 is MDHEN and CDR2 SYDVKM. The CDR3 region has the DNA TGTGCCAGCAGTTTGGTCAGAAACACAGATACGCAGTATTTT. This codes for CASSLVRNTDTQYF. The entire variable domain, with the rest obtained from reference TRBV28 and TRBJ2-3, is as follows: DVKVTQSSRYLVKRTGEKVFLECVQDMDHENMFWYRQDPGLGLRLIYFSYDVKMKEKGDIPEGYSVSREKKERFSLILESASTNQTSMYLCASSLVRNTDTQYFGPGTRLTVL.

Here the CDR3 DNA reads TGTGCCAGCAGCGCCTCCGGGACAGGGCCCTACGAGCAGTACTTC. Protein: CASSASGTGPYEQYF. The V gene is TRBV9, the J gene TRBJ2-7, with 9 bases identical to TRBD1. The CDR3 has 15 amino acids. In germline, CDR1 is SGDLS, CDR2 YYNGEE. V lost 3 bases to trimming and J lost 2 bases; unmatched junction nucleotides: 6.

The chain recombines TRBV7-8 with TRBJ1-5; D possibly corresponds to TRBD1 (5 bases). The CDR3 has 16 amino acids. With 0 bases removed from V and 7 bases from J, the gap between germline ends came to 16 bases. The germline gives CDR1 SGHVS, CDR2 FQNEAQ. CDR3 amino acids: CASSLALRSTGQPQHF. The CDR3 DNA is TGTGCCAGCAGCTTAGCGTTAAGAAGTACAGGACAGCCCCAGCATTTT. Looking up the rest from reference TRBV7-8 and TRBJ1-5 gives the full variable domain: GAGVSQSPRYKVAKRGQDVALRCDPISGHVSLFWYQQALGQGPEFLTYFQNEAQLDKSGLPSDRFFAERPEGSVSTLKIQRTQQEDSAVYLCASSLALRSTGQPQHFGDGTRLSIL.

This chain uses TRBV7-3 with TRBJ2-1; TRBD1 agrees at 7 bases. V was clipped by 5 bases and J by 7 bases; unmatched bases: 11. The CDR3 is 15 residues long. The germline CDR1 and CDR2 sequences are SGHTA and FQGTGA. Here the CDR3 DNA reads TGTGCCAGCAGCCTAGGAACAGGGGATGGGAATGAGCAGTTCTTC. Amino acids: CASSLGTGDGNEQFF.

This clone was seen a handful of times. The genes are TRBV2 and TRBJ2-3; 12 bases line up with TRBD2. The CDR3 spans 17 residues. Germline CDR1 is SNHLY and CDR2 is FYNNEI. V trimming: 4 bases; J trimming: 2 bases; junction bases outside the gene matches: 7. CDR3: CASSVLAGGLPTDTQYF. Here the CDR3 DNA reads TGTGCCAGCAGTGTCCTAGCGGGGGGGCTGCCCACAGATACGCAGTATTTT.

This clone was observed once. CDR3: CASSRTFTGGSDTQYF. The DNA of the CDR3 is TGTGCCAGCAGCCGAACATTTACAGGGGGTTCAGATACGCAGTATTTT. This rearrangement joins TRBV7-9 to TRBJ2-3; 8 bases agree with TRBD1. Trimming removed 5 bases from V and 4 bases from J; junction bases left unmatched: 11. The CDR3 extends over 16 amino acids. The germline CDR1 and CDR2 sequences are SEHNR and FQNEAQ (reference sequence).

The CDR3 nucleotides read TGTGCCAGTAGGCAGCGGGGGGCGGGAGATACGCAGTATTTT. Translating gives CASRQRGAGDTQYF. This chain uses TRBV19 with TRBJ2-3, with 9 positions matching TRBD2. J was trimmed by 5 bases and V by 6 bases; bases with no gene match: 6. Germline assignment: CDR1 LNHDA and CDR2 SQIVND (reference sequence). The CDR3 contains 14 residues.